The clone carrying this T cell receptor (beta chain) appeared once. Germline CDR1 is LGHNA and CDR2 is YSLEER. V was trimmed by 1 base and J by 8 bases, leaving 9 bases between them. This CDR3 contains 14 residues. Sequenced by immunoSEQ multiplex PCR; TCRdb stores in-frame clones only, minus some. The sample holds 200,000 to 250,000 clones, 88% seen once. The sample is drawn from a study of blood T cell repertoires in COVID-19. Turning to the study itself: Some COVID-19 samples were acute and others convalescent; all came from the United States, Italy and Spain.

The chain uses TRBV4-3 and TRBJ1-6, with D perhaps TRBD1 (5 bases). Sequencing was performed on peripheral blood. The source is an older woman with acute or convalescent COVID-19. The CDR3 DNA follows: TGCGCCAGCAGCCAAGTAGTAGGGGATTCACCCCTCCACTTT. Translating it yields CASSQVVGDSPLHF.